This section outlines one T cell receptor (beta chain) sequence together with its context. The entry originates in a study of blood T cells in healthy people across ages. The CDR3 has 17 amino acids. Germline values: CDR1 LGHNA, CDR2 YSLEER. Trimming pared 1 base from V and 0 bases from J, leaving 13 bases between. For the second PCR, which ran for 7 to 11 cycles, a sample-barcoded 5' primer and a J-beta primer mix were used. TCRdb used MiXCR to reprocess the 5' RACE reads, holding one entry per CDR3 protein. The profile shows about 800,000 distinct CDR3 sequences, 25% of them singletons. The sample also formed part of further work on T cells of mothers and their children.

This clonotype was obtained from a boy aged 5-17 years in good health. Sequencing input: blood. The chain combines TRBV4-3 with TRBJ1-3; D is possibly TRBD1 (5 bases). The CDR3 spells CASSQVRGGTSGNTIYF. CDR3 DNA: TGCGCCAGCAGCCAAGTACGGGGGGGAACCTCTGGAAACACCATATATTTT.